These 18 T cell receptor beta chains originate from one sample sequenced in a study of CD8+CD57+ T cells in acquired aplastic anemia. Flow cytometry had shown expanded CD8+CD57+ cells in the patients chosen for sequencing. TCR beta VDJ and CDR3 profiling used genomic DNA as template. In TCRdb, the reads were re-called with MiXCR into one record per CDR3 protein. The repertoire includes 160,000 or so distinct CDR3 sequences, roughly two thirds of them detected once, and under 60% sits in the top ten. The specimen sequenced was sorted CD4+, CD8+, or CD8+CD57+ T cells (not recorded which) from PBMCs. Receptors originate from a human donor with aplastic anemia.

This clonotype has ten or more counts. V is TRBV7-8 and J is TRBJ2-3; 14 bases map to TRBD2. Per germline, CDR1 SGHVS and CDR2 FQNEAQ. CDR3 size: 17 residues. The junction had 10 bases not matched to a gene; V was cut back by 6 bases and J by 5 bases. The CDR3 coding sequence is TGTGCCAGCAGTAGTTGGGGACTAGCGGGAGACGGAGATACGCAGTATTTT. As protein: CASSSWGLAGDGDTQYF. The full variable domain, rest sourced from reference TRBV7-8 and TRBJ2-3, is GAGVSQSPRYKVAKRGQDVALRCDPISGHVSLFWYQQALGQGPEFLTYFQNEAQLDKSGLPSDRFFAERPEGSVSTLKIQRTQQEDSAVYLCASSSWGLAGDGDTQYFGPGTRLTVL.

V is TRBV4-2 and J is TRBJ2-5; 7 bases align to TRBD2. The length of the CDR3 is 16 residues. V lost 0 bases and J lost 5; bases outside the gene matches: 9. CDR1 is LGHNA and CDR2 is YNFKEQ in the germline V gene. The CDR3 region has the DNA TGTGCCAGCAGCCAAGAAAGTGGGGGGGAGGGGGAGACCCAGTACTTC. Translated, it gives CASSQESGGEGETQYF.

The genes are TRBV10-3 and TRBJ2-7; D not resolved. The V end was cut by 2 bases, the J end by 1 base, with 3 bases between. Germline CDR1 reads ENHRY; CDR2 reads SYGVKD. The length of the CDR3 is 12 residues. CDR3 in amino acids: CAISEMSYEQYF. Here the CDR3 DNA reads TGTGCCATCAGTGAGATGTCCTACGAGCAGTACTTC.

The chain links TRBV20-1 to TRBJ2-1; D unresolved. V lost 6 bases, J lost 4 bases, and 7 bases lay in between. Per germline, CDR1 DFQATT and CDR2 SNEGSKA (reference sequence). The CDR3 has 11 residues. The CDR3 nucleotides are TGCAGTGCCGCCCAGTACAATGAGCAGTTCTTC. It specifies CSAAQYNEQFF.

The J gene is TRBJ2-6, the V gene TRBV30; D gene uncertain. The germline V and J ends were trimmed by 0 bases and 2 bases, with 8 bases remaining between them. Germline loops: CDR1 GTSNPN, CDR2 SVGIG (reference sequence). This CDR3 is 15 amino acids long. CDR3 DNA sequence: TGTGCCTGGAGTGTACCGGAAGCTGGGGCCAACGTCCTGACTTTC. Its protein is CAWSVPEAGANVLTF.

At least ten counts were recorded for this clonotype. CDR3 bases: TGTGCCAGCAGTGACGGGGGGAACACCGGGGAGCTGTTTTTT. Encoded protein: CASSDGGNTGELFF. This chain joins TRBV6-4 and TRBJ2-2, with D possibly called TRBD1 or TRBD2 (5 bases each). Germline lookup yields CDR1 MRHNA and CDR2 SNTAGT. Trimming cost V 2 bases and J 1 base, with 5 bases left between them. The CDR3 is made up of 14 amino acids.

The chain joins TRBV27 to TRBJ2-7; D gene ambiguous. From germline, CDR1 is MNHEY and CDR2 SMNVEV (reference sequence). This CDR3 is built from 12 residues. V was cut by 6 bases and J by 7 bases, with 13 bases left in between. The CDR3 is CASRSSYNEQYF. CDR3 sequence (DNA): TGTGCCAGCAGGAGCTCCTACAATGAGCAGTACTTC.

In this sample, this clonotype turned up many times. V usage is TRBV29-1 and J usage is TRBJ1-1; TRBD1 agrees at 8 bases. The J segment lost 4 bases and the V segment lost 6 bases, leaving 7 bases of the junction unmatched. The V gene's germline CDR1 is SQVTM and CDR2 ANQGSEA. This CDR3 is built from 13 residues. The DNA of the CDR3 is TGCAGCGTCTCGACAGGGGAGGGCACTGAAGCTTTCTTT. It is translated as CSVSTGEGTEAFF. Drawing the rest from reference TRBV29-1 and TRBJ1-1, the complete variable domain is SAVISQKPSRDICQRGTSLTIQCQVDSQVTMMFWYRQQPGQSLTLIATANQGSEATYESGFVIDKFPISRPNLTFSTLTVSNMSPEDSSIYLCSVSTGEGTEAFFGQGTRLTVV.

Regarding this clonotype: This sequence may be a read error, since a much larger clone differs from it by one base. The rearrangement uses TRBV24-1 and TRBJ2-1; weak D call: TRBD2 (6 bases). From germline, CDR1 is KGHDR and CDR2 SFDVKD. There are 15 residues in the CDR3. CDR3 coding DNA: TGTGCCAGCAGTTACAGACCGGACTACTACAATGAGCAGTCCTTC. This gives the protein CASSYRPDYYNEQSF.

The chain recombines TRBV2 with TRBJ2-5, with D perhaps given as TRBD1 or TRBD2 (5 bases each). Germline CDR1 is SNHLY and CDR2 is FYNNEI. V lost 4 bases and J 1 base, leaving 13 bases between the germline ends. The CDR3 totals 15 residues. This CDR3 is CASSGERGVQETQYF. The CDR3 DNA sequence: TGTGCCAGCAGTGGCGAGAGGGGAGTCCAAGAGACCCAGTACTTC.

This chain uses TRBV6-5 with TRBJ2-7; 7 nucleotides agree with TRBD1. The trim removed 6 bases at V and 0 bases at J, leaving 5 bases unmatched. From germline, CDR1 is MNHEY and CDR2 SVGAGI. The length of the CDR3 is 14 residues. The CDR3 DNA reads TGTGCCAGCAGGCCCGGACAGGACTCCTACGAGCAGTACTTC. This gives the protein CASRPGQDSYEQYF.

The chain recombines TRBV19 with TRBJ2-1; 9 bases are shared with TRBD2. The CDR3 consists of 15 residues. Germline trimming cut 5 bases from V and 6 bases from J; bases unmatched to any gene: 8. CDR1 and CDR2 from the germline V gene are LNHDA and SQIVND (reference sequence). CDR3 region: CASSLSGGALNEQFF. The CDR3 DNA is TGTGCCAGTAGTCTTAGCGGGGGCGCACTCAATGAGCAGTTCTTC.

The CDR3 sequence is CASSLFATNEKLFF. In nucleotides, the CDR3 is TGTGCCAGCAGCTTGTTTGCAACTAATGAAAAACTGTTTTTT. The chain joins TRBV5-6 to TRBJ1-4; D uncertain. Trimming removed 1 base from V and 0 bases from J, with 4 bases in between. Germline-derived CDR1 and CDR2 are SGHDT and YYEEEE. This CDR3 region has 14 residues. The variable domain in full, completed from reference TRBV5-6 and TRBJ1-4, reads DAGVTQSPTHLIKTRGQQVTLRCSPKSGHDTVSWYQQALGQGPQFIFQYYEEEERQRGNFPDRFSGHQFPNYSSELNVNALLLGDSALYLCASSLFATNEKLFFGSGTQLSVL.

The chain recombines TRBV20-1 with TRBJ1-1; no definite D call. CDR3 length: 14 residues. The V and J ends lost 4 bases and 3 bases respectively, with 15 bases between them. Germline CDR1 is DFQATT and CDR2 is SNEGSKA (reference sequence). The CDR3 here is CSAKFGSADTEAFF. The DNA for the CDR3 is TGCAGTGCTAAGTTCGGGTCCGCTGACACTGAAGCTTTCTTT.

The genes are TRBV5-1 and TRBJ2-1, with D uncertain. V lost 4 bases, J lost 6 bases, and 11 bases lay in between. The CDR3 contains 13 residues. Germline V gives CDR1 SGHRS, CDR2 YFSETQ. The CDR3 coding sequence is TGCGCCAGCAGCGGTATACTGGGCAATGAGCAGTTCTTC. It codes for CASSGILGNEQFF.

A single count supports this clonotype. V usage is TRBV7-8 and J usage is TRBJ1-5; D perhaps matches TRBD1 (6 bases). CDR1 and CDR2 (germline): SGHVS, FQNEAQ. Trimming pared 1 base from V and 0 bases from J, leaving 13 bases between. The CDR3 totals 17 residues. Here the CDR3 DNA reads TGTGCCAGCAGCTTAGGGTATGGACAGTATAGCAATCAGCCCCAGCATTTT. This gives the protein CASSLGYGQYSNQPQHF. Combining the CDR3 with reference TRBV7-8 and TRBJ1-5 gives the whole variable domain GAGVSQSPRYKVAKRGQDVALRCDPISGHVSLFWYQQALGQGPEFLTYFQNEAQLDKSGLPSDRFFAERPEGSVSTLKIQRTQQEDSAVYLCASSLGYGQYSNQPQHFGDGTRLSIL.

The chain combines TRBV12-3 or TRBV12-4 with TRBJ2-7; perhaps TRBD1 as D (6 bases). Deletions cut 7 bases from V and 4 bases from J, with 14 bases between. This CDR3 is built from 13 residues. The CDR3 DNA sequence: TGTGCCAGCATCGGACAGCTCACTTACGAGCAGTACTTC. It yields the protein CASIGQLTYEQYF.

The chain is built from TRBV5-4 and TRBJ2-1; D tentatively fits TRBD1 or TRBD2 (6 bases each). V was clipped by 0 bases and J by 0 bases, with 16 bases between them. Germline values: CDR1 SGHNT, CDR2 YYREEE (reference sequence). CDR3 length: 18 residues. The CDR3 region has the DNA TGTGCCAGCAGCTTGGCCCCGTGGAGGGGGAGCTCCTACAATGAGCAGTTCTTC. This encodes CASSLAPWRGSSYNEQFF. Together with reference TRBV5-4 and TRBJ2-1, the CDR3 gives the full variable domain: ETGVTQSPTHLIKTRGQQVTLRCSSQSGHNTVSWYQQALGQGPQFIFQYYREEENGRGNFPPRFSGLQFPNYSSELNVNALELDDSALYLCASSLAPWRGSSYNEQFFGPGTRLTVL.